A selection of T cell receptor beta chains follows, all from one sample in a study of Ad26.COV2.S vaccination and SARS-CoV-2 variants. Sequencing used immunoSEQ multiplex PCR; TCRdb keeps in-frame clones, though not all of them. This table holds a few hundred thousand clones, roughly 90% found once. Material: peripheral blood, obtained in a trial of Ad26.COV2.S vaccine versus placebo. The receptors shown here come from a person aged 18-65 years who received the Ad26.COV2.S COVID-19 vaccine or a placebo. Both conserved end residues are trimmed from each CDR3. A D gene is named only where the DNA matches it firmly.

v_gene,d_gene,CDR3aa
TRBV29-1,TRBD1,SVEGQGDEQY
TRBV10-1,TRBD2,ASSGLAGDEQF
TRBV5-5,-,ASSLVQVLGWGLSYNEQF
TRBV28,-,ASSSRYGGVGGYT
TRBV9,-,ASSVDPGPNPNQPQH
TRBV5-1,-,ASSLGPYTGELF
TRBV27,TRBD1,ASSRDSLTYEQY
TRBV27,TRBD2,ASSHGVAGAYEQY
TRBV3-1/TRBV3-2,-,ASSQATWGESDTQY
TRBV30,-,AWIARERNTEAF
TRBV7-8,-,ASRGSGDRPSTDTQY
TRBV29-1,-,SVEGAGMNTEAF
TRBV18,-,ASSPLTGSQETQY
TRBV5-4,TRBD1,ASSTTGASAYEQY
TRBV11-2,-,ASSDSSGANVLT
TRBV27,-,ASSLQGSYNEQF
TRBV7-8,-,ASSADRRSYEQY
TRBV7-2,-,ASSLWGWETQY
TRBV28,-,ASSWTRNEQY
TRBV19,TRBD2,ASSTWGGRNTGELF
TRBV6-2/TRBV6-3,-,ASSYSGSFGKGRREQF
TRBV5-1,TRBD1,ASSSRQGTDTQY
TRBV4-1,-,ASSQESGADYGYT
TRBV5-1,TRBD1,ASSLARQGIMNTEAF
TRBV7-2,-,ASSLGREEYGYT